This T cell receptor (beta chain) was identified in a study of OX40 agonist ivuxolimab in advanced cancers. Background on the whole study: Ivuxolimab was an agonistic, fully human IgG2 monoclonal antibody directed against OX40 (CD134), a costimulatory receptor. Patients were allowed to have had prior anti-PD-1, anti-PD-L1 or anti-CTLA-4 therapy, and less than 45% of the dose-escalation patients had previously received checkpoint inhibitors. The dose-escalation cohort was about 86% male with a mean age of about 54 years, ranging from roughly 20 to 80. The paper describes the monotherapy dose-escalation part (N of about 52 patients) of the phase I trial of ivuxolimab. Intravenous ivuxolimab was administered to patients every 2 weeks at six dose levels: 0.01, 0.1, 0.3, 1.5, 3 and 10 mg/kg. Among the approximately 50 dose-escalation patients, around 19 had hepatocellular carcinoma, 15 or so melanoma, 9 renal cell carcinoma and 9 head and neck cancer. Peripheral TCRbeta sequencing was intended to test whether TCR sequence diversity was altered and clonal T-cell expansion was caused by ivuxolimab. Partial responses occurred in three dose-escalation patients, of whom one had hepatocellular carcinoma and two had cutaneous melanoma. The research as a whole found: At doses from 0.1 to 3.0 mg/kg, clonal expansion was seen in both CD4+ and CD8+ blood T cells between baseline and week 6. In the 0.1-3.0 mg/kg groups, partial responders were among the patients with the lowest normalized peripheral clonal expansion, particularly in CD8+ T cells. Low levels of normalized T-cell clonal expansion were also shown by some nonresponding patients. After ivuxolimab, expanded clones were on average more numerous among CD8+ T cells than among CD4+ T cells. The antigen specificity of the peripheral T cells that underwent clonal expansion was not determined.

Genomic DNA was extracted from sorted cells for sequencing of the TCRbeta CDR3 region. The immunoSEQ Assay was used to sequence the TCRbeta CDR3 regions. The immuneACCESS repertoire file appears here via TCRdb, limited to in-frame rearrangements. These files lack a portion of the clones; in checked studies, under half of the deficit traces to unresolved V genes, and the cause of the others is not known. This sample holds about 91,000 clones; 87% were observed only once. Of the sample, around 4% falls within the top ten clones. CDR1 SGHAT and CDR2 FQNNGV are derived from the germline V gene. The CDR3 starts with the cysteine, ends with the phenylalanine, and has 15 residues. The kept DNA is CDR3 alone, 45 bases in frame from the first base. V trim: 1 base; J trim: 4 bases; unmatched bases: 6. Patients with autoimmune disease history or receiving systemic immunosuppression were excluded from the trial. Peripheral blood for TCR sequencing was drawn from every dose cohort at baseline, at cycle 4 day 1 and at cycle 7 day 1. The samples were taken from a phase I, first-in-human, multicenter, open-label dose-escalation trial of ivuxolimab. Adults with locally advanced or metastatic head and neck squamous cell, hepatocellular, melanoma or renal cell carcinoma were enrolled in the trial. CD4+ and CD8+ T cells were sorted separately from peripheral blood before TCR sequencing.

As concerns this clone: Its antigen is still unknown. Per-base qualities were not stored, and no clone one base away is much larger.

In this chain, TRBV11-2 is recombined with TRBJ1-1, and 7 bases in between align with TRBD1. This TCR was sampled from an adult with an advanced solid tumor such as melanoma, head and neck, liver or kidney cancer. Sample: CD4+ or CD8+ T cells sorted from blood, taken in a trial of the OX40 agonist ivuxolimab. DNA sequence: TGTGCCAGCAGCTTAGCCTCCAGGGGGACCACTGAAGCTTTCTTT. Its amino acids are CASSLASRGTTEAFF.